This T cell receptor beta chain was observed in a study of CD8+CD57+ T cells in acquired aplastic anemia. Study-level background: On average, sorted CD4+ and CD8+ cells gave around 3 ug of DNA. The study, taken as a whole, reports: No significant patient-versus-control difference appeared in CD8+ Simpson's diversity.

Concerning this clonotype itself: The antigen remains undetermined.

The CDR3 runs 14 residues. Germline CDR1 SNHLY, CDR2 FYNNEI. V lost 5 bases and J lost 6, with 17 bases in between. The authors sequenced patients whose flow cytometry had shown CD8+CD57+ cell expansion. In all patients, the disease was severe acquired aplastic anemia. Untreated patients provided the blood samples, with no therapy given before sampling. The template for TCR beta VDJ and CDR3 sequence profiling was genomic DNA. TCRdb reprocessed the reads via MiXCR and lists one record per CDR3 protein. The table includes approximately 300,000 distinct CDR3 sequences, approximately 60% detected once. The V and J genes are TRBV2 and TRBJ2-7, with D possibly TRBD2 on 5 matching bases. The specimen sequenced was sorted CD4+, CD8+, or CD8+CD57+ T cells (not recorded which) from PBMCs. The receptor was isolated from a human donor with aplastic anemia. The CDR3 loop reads CASSFSRESGEQYF. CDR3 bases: TGTGCCAGCAGTTTTAGTAGGGAGAGTGGCGAGCAGTACTTC.